The next 3 T cell receptor beta chains were all read from a single sample in a study of T cells after yellow fever vaccination. In TCRdb, the 5' RACE reads were re-called with MiXCR into one record per CDR3 protein. The sample includes approximately 300,000 distinct CDR3 sequences, roughly 9.4% of them seen just once. Sample: PBMCs, taken on the day of the first yellow fever vaccination. The source is a man aged 18 to 35 who received the YFV17D yellow fever vaccine.

The chain uses TRBV4-1 and TRBJ2-6; no reliable D call. This CDR3 is 16 amino acids long. Germline CDR1 is MGHRA and CDR2 is YSYEKL. The V end was cut by 1 base, the J end by 2 bases, with 9 bases between. As DNA, the CDR3 is TGCGCCAGCAGCCAAGCTAATCAGGCTGGGGCCAACGTCCTGACTTTC. This gives the protein CASSQANQAGANVLTF.

The table lists this clonotype with many counts. The chain couples TRBV5-1 to TRBJ2-3; 11 bases match TRBD2. This CDR3 contains 16 residues. Losses at the gene ends were 2 bases for V and 1 base for J; bases not matched to a gene: 3. Germline CDR1 reads SGHRS; CDR2 reads YFSETQ. The CDR3 spells CASSLSTSGGTDTQYF. CDR3 in DNA: TGCGCCAGCAGCTTATCGACTAGCGGGGGCACAGATACGCAGTATTTT.

The CDR3 sequence: CASSQDGDRSSYNEQFF. The CDR3 coding sequence is TGTGCCAGCAGCCAAGATGGAGACAGGAGCTCCTACAATGAGCAGTTCTTC. The chain links TRBV4-2 to TRBJ2-1; D is perhaps TRBD1 (6 bases). This CDR3 comprises 17 residues. Germline V gene lookup returns CDR1 LGHNA and CDR2 YNFKEQ. The V and J ends lost 0 bases and 0 bases respectively, with 12 bases between them.